This entry lists 18 T cell receptor beta chains sequenced from one sample in a study of response to subunit inactivated influenza vaccine. From the RT-PCR reads, TCRdb called clonotypes with MiXCR, one entry per CDR3 protein. The sample contains some 500,000 distinct CDR3 sequences, around 25% of which appear only once. The sequenced sample was CD4+ T cells sorted from PBMCs, obtained around 5 days after vaccination. The receptors derive from a man aged 50-59 years who received an inactivated influenza vaccine.

This chain links TRBV4-2 with TRBJ2-7, with 10 bases identical to TRBD1. Germline CDR1 is LGHNA and CDR2 is YNFKEQ. V shed 4 bases and J 6 bases; nucleotides not matched to a gene: 3. The CDR3 is 13 residues long. CDR3 region: CASSPGTGVEQYF. Written as DNA, the CDR3 is TGTGCCAGCAGCCCAGGGACAGGGGTCGAGCAGTACTTC.

The V call is TRBV6-2 or TRBV6-3, the J call TRBJ2-7, with a possible D match to TRBD2 (6 bases). The germline gives CDR1 MNHEY, CDR2 SVGEGT. The CDR3 spans 14 residues. The V end was cut by 5 bases, the J end by 4 bases, with 15 bases between. CDR3 amino acids: CASSTIAEVYEQYF. CDR3 bases: TGTGCCAGCAGTACGATAGCGGAAGTTTACGAGCAGTACTTC.

The rearrangement uses TRBV5-1 and TRBJ2-1; D is perhaps TRBD2 (6 bases). This CDR3 spans 16 amino acids. Germline assignment: CDR1 SGHRS and CDR2 YFSETQ. V was trimmed by 2 bases and J by 4 bases, leaving 16 bases between them. This chain's CDR3 is CASSFLGGAVYNEQFF. CDR3 nucleotide sequence: TGCGCCAGCAGCTTTTTAGGAGGGGCCGTATACAATGAGCAGTTCTTC. Full variable domain (missing parts from reference TRBV5-1 and TRBJ2-1): KAGVTQTPRYLIKTRGQQVTLSCSPISGHRSVSWYQQTPGQGLQFLFEYFSETQRNKGNFPGRFSGRQFSNSRSEMNVSTLELGDSALYLCASSFLGGAVYNEQFFGPGTRLTVL.

This clonotype was detected only a few times. The chain couples TRBV5-1 to TRBJ2-1; TRBD2 agrees at 15 bases. The CDR3 has 15 amino acids. J lost 9 bases, V lost 3 bases, and 4 bases had no gene match. Germline CDR1 is SGHRS and CDR2 is YFSETQ. CDR3 nucleotide sequence: TGCGCCAGCAGCTGGACTAGCGGGGGGGCCGGTGAGCAGTTCTTC. This codes for CASSWTSGGAGEQFF.

The genes are TRBV19 and TRBJ1-1, with D perhaps matching TRBD1 (5 bases). V dropped 5 bases and J dropped 4 bases, with 17 bases sitting between them. Germline CDR1 and CDR2: LNHDA and SQIVND (reference sequence). This CDR3 contains 15 residues. For the CDR3, the DNA is TGTGCCAGTAGTGAACGGGGCTCAAGCGGCACTGAAGCTTTCTTT. This encodes CASSERGSSGTEAFF. Full variable domain (missing parts from reference TRBV19 and TRBJ1-1): DGGITQSPKYLFRKEGQNVTLSCEQNLNHDAMYWYRQDPGQGLRLIYYSQIVNDFQKGDIAEGYSVSREKKESFPLTVTSAQKNPTAFYLCASSERGSSGTEAFFGQGTRLTVV.

V usage is TRBV5-1 and J usage is TRBJ2-7; 11 bases are a match to TRBD2. Germline V gene lookup returns CDR1 SGHRS and CDR2 YFSETQ. V shed 3 bases, J shed 0 bases, and the junction held 5 bases outside the gene matches. The CDR3 spans 16 residues. CDR3 sequence reads: CASSSLAGGGSYEQYF. The CDR3 DNA is TGCGCCAGCAGCTCTTTAGCGGGAGGGGGCTCCTACGAGCAGTACTTC.

The V and J genes are TRBV12-3 or TRBV12-4 and TRBJ2-3; possibly TRBD2 for D (6 bases). Trimming cost V 1 base and J 4 bases, with 9 bases left between them. The length of the CDR3 is 14 residues. CDR3 DNA: TGTGCCAGCAGTTTAGGAGGGACTCCAGATACGCAGTATTTT. It specifies CASSLGGTPDTQYF.

V is TRBV28 and J is TRBJ2-3; 10 nucleotides align to TRBD2. V gave up 10 bases and J gave up 5 bases; unmatched junction bases: 3. There are 12 residues in the CDR3. Per the germline V gene, CDR1 is MDHEN and CDR2 is SYDVKM. The DNA for the CDR3 is TGTGCCATCGGGACTAGCGAAGATACGCAGTATTTT. This encodes CAIGTSEDTQYF. Drawing the rest from reference TRBV28 and TRBJ2-3, the complete variable domain is DVKVTQSSRYLVKRTGEKVFLECVQDMDHENMFWYRQDPGLGLRLIYFSYDVKMKEKGDIPEGYSVSREKKERFSLILESASTNQTSMYLCAIGTSEDTQYFGPGTRLTVL.

The chain carries TRBV20-1 and TRBJ1-4; TRBD1 agrees at 10 bases. There are 15 residues in the CDR3. From germline, CDR1 is DFQATT and CDR2 SNEGSKA (reference sequence). Trimming removed 3 bases from V and 8 bases from J; junction bases left unmatched: 9. CDR3 nucleotide sequence: TGCAGTGCTAGGCGAAGGACAGGGGGATGGGAAAAACTGTTTTTT. Protein: CSARRRTGGWEKLFF.

In its sample, this clonotype was seen a few times. The rearrangement joins TRBV15 to TRBJ2-2; D is uncertain. This CDR3 region has 18 residues. The germline V gene encodes CDR1 LNHNV and CDR2 YYDKDF (reference sequence). The V end was cut by 1 base, the J end by 2 bases, with 17 bases between. The CDR3 sequence is CATSRGSLLAGNTGELFF. CDR3 sequence (DNA): TGTGCCACCAGCAGAGGCAGTCTTTTAGCAGGAAACACCGGGGAGCTGTTTTTT.

This clonotype was observed a few times. This CDR3 is CASIVGSSYNEQFF. In nucleotides, the CDR3 is TGTGCCAGCATAGTAGGGAGCTCCTACAATGAGCAGTTCTTC. This chain joins TRBV11-2 and TRBJ2-1; D perhaps matches TRBD2 (5 bases). Per the germline V gene, CDR1 is SGHAT and CDR2 is FQNNGV. The V and J ends lost 7 bases and 0 bases respectively, with 10 bases between them. The CDR3 is 14 amino acids.

This clonotype was picked up a small number of times. This rearrangement joins TRBV4-3 to TRBJ2-1; TRBD2 aligns across 8 bases. V lost 0 bases, J lost 8 bases, and 6 bases stayed unmatched. Germline V CDR1 and CDR2: LGHNA, YSLEER. This CDR3 is built from 15 residues. In DNA, the CDR3 is TGCGCCAGCAGCCAAGAGGGTAGCGGGAATTATGAGCAGTTCTTC. It encodes CASSQEGSGNYEQFF.

The CDR3 DNA sequence: TGTGCCTTGGACAGAGCAGCTGGGGCCAACGTCCTGACTTTC. Protein product: CALDRAAGANVLTF. J is TRBJ2-6 and V is TRBV30; TRBD1 might be the D (6 bases). The germline gives CDR1 GTSNPN, CDR2 SVGIG (reference sequence). The V and J ends lost 7 bases and 2 bases respectively, with 12 bases between them. The CDR3 loop spans 14 amino acids.

The chain recombines TRBV12-3 or TRBV12-4 with TRBJ1-2; 7 positions agree with TRBD1. The CDR3 loop spans 13 amino acids. Unmatched junction bases numbered 9, after V lost 6 bases and J lost 8 bases. CDR3 DNA sequence: TGTGCCAGCAGCCCGACAGGGATGAGAGGCTACACCTTC. Translated: CASSPTGMRGYTF.

This chain uses TRBV7-9 with TRBJ2-1, with TRBD1 identical over 8 bases. The CDR3 is 15 amino acids. Germline CDR1 reads SEHNR; CDR2 reads FQNEAQ (reference sequence). V dropped 0 bases and J dropped 2; count of bases not matched to a gene: 0. This chain's CDR3 is CASSLATGAYNEQFF. CDR3 sequence (DNA): TGTGCCAGCAGCTTAGCGACAGGGGCCTACAATGAGCAGTTCTTC.

This clonotype was seen more than once but under ten times. The V call is TRBV6-2 or TRBV6-3, the J call TRBJ2-5; TRBD2 agrees at 7 bases. The V segment lost 2 bases and the J segment 7 bases; nucleotides outside the gene matches: 16. The CDR3 extends over 17 amino acids. From germline, CDR1 is MNHEY and CDR2 SVGEGT. The CDR3 region has the DNA TGTGCCAGCAGTTACGAGAGAGCGGGGACGTTTCGGGGGACCCAGTACTTC. Translating it yields CASSYERAGTFRGTQYF.

This clonotype has just a few counts. The chain is built from TRBV27 and TRBJ2-7; D unclear. Trimming removed 3 bases from V and 6 bases from J, with 12 bases in between. This CDR3 region has 13 residues. CDR1 MNHEY and CDR2 SMNVEV come from the germline V gene (reference sequence). The CDR3 reads CASSFRPRGEQYF. In DNA, the CDR3 is TGTGCCAGCAGTTTCCGTCCCCGTGGCGAGCAGTACTTC.

This clonotype was seen a handful of times. The chain carries TRBV24-1 and TRBJ2-5; D gene ambiguous. CDR3 length: 14 residues. The V gene's germline CDR1 is KGHDR and CDR2 SFDVKD. Trimming pared 5 bases from V and 4 bases from J, leaving 13 bases between. The CDR3 protein is CATSGPSGVETQYF. In DNA, the CDR3 is TGTGCCACCAGTGGTCCGTCTGGCGTAGAGACCCAGTACTTC.